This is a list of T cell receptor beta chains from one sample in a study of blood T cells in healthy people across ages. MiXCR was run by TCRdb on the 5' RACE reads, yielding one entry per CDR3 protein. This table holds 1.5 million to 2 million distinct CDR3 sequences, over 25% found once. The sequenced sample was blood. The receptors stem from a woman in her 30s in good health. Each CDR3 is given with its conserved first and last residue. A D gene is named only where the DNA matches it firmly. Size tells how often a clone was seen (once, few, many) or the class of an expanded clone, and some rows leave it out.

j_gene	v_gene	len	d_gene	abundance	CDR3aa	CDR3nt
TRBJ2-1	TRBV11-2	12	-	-	CASSLGQAEQFF	TGTGCCAGCAGCTTGGGCCAAGCGGAGCAGTTCTTC
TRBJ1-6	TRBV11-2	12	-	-	CASSWENSPLHF	TGTGCCAGCAGCTGGGAAAATTCACCCCTCCACTTT
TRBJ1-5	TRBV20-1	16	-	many	CSARPPGLANNQPQHF	TGCAGTGCTAGACCCCCAGGCCTGGCCAATAATCAGCCCCAGCATTTT
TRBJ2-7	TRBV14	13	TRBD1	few	CARTGTGLREQYF	TGTGCCAGGACCGGGACAGGCCTAAGGGAGCAGTACTTC
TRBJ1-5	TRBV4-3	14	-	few	CASSQDGRNQPQHF	TGCGCCAGCAGCCAAGACGGCAGGAATCAGCCCCAGCATTTT
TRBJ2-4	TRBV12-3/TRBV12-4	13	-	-	CASSLSRESLEYF	TGTGCCAGCAGTTTAAGCAGGGAATCCCTAGAGTACTTC
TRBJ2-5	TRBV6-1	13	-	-	CVSSEKGQQTQYF	TGTGTCAGCAGTGAAAAGGGCCAACAGACCCAGTACTTC
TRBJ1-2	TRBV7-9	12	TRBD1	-	CASSGTGGIYTF	TGTGCCAGCAGTGGGACAGGGGGTATCTACACCTTC
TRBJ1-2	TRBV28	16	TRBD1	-	CASSLSPTGRYYGYTF	TGTGCCAGCAGTTTATCCCCGACAGGGAGATATTATGGCTACACCTTC
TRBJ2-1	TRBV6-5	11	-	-	CASNLLGMQFF	TGTGCCAGCAATCTTCTGGGGATGCAGTTCTTC
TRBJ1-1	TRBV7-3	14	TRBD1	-	CASSHAGTGGEAFF	TGTGCCAGCAGTCACGCCGGGACAGGGGGCGAAGCTTTCTTT
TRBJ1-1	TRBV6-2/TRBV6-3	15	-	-	CASTLLGGKNTEAFF	TGTGCCAGCACCCTACTCGGAGGAAAGAACACTGAAGCTTTCTTT
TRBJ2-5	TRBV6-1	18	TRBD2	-	CASSPRLAGGAGQETQYF	TGTGCCAGCAGTCCCCGACTAGCGGGAGGGGCAGGGCAAGAGACCCAGTACTTC
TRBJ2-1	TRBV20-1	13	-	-	CSAKSGIYNEQFF	TGCAGTGCCAAATCCGGGATTTACAATGAGCAGTTCTTC
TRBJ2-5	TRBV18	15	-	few	CASSRSGRYQETQYF	TGTGCCAGCTCACGGAGCGGAAGGTACCAAGAGACCCAGTACTTC
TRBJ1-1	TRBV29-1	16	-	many	CSASLLGAGMNTEAFF	TGCAGCGCGTCACTCCTCGGAGCGGGAATGAACACTGAAGCTTTCTTT
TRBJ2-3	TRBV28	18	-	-	CASSTSTGLAGGTDTQYF	-
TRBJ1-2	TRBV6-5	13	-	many	CASSYSDNYGYTF	TGTGCCAGCAGTTACTCGGACAACTATGGCTACACCTTC
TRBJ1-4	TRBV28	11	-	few	CASGDRSKLFF	TGTGCCAGCGGAGACAGGTCAAAACTGTTTTTT